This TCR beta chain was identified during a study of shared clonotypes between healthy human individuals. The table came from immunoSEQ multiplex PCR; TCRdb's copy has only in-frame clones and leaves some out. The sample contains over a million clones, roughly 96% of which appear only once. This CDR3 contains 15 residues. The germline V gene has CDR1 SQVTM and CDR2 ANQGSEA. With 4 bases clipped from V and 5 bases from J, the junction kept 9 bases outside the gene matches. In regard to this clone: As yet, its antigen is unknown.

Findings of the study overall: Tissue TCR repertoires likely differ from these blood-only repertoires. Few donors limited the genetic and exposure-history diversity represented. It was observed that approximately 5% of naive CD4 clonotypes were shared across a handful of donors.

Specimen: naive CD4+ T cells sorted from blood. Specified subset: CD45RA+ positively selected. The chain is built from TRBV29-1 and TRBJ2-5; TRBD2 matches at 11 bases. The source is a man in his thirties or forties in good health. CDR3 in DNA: TGCAGCGTTGCGCAACTAGCGGGAGTTTTTGAGACCCAGTACTTC. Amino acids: CSVAQLAGVFETQYF.